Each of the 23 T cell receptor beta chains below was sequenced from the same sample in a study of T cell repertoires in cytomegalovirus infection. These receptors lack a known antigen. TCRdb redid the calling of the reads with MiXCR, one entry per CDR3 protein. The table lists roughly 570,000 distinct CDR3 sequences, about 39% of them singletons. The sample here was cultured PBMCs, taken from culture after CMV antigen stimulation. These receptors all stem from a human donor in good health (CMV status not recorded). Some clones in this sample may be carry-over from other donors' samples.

The CDR3: CASSYFGTSNEKLFF. The CDR3 DNA follows: TGTGCCAGCAGTTACTTTGGGACAAGTAATGAAAAACTGTTTTTT. The chain employs TRBV6-6 and TRBJ1-4, with D tentatively TRBD1 (6 bases). The germline V and J ends were trimmed by 1 base and 4 bases, with 10 bases remaining between them. The CDR3 is made up of 15 amino acids. Germline CDR1 and CDR2: MNHNY and SVGAGI (reference sequence).

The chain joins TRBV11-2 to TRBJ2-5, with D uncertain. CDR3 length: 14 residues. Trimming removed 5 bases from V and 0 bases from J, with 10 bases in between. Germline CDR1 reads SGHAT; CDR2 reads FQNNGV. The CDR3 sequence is CASSTTKNQETQYF. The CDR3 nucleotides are TGTGCCAGCAGCACAACTAAGAACCAAGAGACCCAGTACTTC.

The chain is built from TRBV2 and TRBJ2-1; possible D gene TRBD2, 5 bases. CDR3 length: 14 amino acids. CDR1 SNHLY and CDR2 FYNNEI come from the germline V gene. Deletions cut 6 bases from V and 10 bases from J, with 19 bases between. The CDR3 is CASRGEPREWEQFF. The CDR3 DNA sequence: TGTGCCAGCAGGGGTGAGCCTAGGGAGTGGGAGCAGTTCTTC.

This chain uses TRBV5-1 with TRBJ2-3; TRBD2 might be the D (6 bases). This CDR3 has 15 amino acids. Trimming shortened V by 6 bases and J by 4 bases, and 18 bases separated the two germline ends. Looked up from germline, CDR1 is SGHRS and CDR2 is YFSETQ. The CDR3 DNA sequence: TGCGCCAGCACGGGACTTAGAGCGACGGCAGATACGCAGTATTTT. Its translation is CASTGLRATADTQYF.

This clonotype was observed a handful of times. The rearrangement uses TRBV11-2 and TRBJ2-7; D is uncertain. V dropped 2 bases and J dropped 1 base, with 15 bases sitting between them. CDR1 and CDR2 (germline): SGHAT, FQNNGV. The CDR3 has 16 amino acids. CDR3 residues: CASSLFLPTVSYEQYF. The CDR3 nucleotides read TGTGCCAGCAGCTTATTTCTCCCCACAGTATCCTACGAGCAGTACTTC. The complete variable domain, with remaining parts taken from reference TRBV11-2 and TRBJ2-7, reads EAGVAQSPRYKIIEKRQSVAFWCNPISGHATLYWYQQILGQGPKLLIQFQNNGVVDDSQLPKDRFSAERLKGVDSTLKIQPAKLEDSAVYLCASSLFLPTVSYEQYFGPGTRLTVT.

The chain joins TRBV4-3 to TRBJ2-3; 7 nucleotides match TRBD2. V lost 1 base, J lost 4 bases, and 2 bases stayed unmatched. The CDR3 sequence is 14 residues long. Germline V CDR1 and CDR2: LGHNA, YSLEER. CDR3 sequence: CASSQGEGPDTQYF. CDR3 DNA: TGCGCCAGCAGCCAAGGGGAGGGACCAGATACGCAGTATTTT.

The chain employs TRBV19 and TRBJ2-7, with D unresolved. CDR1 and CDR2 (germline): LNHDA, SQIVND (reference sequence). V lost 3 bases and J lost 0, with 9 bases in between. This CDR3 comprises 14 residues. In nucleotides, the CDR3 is TGTGCCAGTAGTATGCGGTCCAACTCCTACGAGCAGTACTTC. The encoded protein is CASSMRSNSYEQYF.

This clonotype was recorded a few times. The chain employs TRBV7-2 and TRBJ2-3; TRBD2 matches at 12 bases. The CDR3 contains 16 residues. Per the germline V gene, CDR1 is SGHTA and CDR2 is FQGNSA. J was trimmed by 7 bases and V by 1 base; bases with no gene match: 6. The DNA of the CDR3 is TGTGCCAGCAGCTTAGAGGGGACTAGCGGGTCAAATACGCAGTATTTT. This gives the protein CASSLEGTSGSNTQYF.

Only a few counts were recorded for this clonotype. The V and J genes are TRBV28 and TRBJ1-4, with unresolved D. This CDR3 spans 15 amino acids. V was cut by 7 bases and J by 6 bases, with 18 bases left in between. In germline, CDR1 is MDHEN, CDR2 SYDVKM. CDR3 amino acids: CASKARGSGYEKLFF. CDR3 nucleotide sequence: TGTGCCAGCAAAGCCCGGGGAAGCGGGTATGAAAAACTGTTTTTT.

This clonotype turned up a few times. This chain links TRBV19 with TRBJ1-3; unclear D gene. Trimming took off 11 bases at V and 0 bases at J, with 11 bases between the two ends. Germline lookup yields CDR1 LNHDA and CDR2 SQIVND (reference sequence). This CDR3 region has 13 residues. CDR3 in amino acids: CAARSHSGNTIYF. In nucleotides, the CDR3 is TGTGCCGCGAGGAGCCACTCTGGAAACACCATATATTTT.

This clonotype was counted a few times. The CDR3 DNA is TGTGCCAGCAGTACGATCGCGGGTAGGGATTCACCCCTCCACTTT. Amino acids: CASSTIAGRDSPLHF. This chain uses TRBV6-6 with TRBJ1-6; no definite D call. Germline values: CDR1 MNHNY, CDR2 SVGAGI (reference sequence). The CDR3 runs to 15 residues. The V end was cut by 5 bases, the J end by 8 bases, with 16 bases between.

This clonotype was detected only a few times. The CDR3: CASSDIGQGWNYGYTF. DNA of the CDR3: TGCGCCAGCAGTGATATTGGGCAGGGATGGAACTATGGCTACACCTTC. The rearrangement links TRBV10-2 to TRBJ1-2; possible D gene TRBD1, 5 bases. The CDR3 is 16 amino acids. Germline CDR1 reads WSHSY; CDR2 reads SAAADI. Deletions cut 3 bases from V and 2 bases from J, with 16 bases between.

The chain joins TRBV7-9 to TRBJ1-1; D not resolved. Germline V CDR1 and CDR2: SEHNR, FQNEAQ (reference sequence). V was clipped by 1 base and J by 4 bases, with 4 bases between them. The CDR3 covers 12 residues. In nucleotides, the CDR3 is TGTGCCAGCAGCTTAGTGCGCACTGAAGCTTTCTTT. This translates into CASSLVRTEAFF.

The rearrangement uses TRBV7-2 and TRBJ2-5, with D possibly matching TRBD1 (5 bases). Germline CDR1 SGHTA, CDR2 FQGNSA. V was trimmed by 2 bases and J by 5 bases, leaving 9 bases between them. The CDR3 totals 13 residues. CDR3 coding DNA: TGTGCCAGCAGCTTAAGGGGCACGGAGACCCAGTACTTC. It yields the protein CASSLRGTETQYF.

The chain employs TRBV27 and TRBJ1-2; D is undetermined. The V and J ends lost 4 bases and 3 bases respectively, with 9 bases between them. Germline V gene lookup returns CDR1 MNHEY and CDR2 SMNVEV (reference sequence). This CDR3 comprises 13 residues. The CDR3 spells CASSWKAHYGYTF. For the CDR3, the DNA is TGTGCCAGCAGTTGGAAAGCCCACTATGGCTACACCTTC.

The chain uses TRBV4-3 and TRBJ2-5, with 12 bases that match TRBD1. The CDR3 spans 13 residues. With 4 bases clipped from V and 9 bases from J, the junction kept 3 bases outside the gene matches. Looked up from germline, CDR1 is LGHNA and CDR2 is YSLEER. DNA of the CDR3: TGCGCCAGCAGCCGGGACAGGGGGCCGGCCCAGTACTTC. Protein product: CASSRDRGPAQYF.

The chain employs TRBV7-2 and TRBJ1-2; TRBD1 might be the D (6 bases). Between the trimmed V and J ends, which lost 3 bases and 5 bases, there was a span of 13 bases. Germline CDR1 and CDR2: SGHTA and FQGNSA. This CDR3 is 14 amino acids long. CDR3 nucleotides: TGTGCCAGCAGCTTGTGGGACACGGAATATGGCTACACCTTC. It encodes CASSLWDTEYGYTF.

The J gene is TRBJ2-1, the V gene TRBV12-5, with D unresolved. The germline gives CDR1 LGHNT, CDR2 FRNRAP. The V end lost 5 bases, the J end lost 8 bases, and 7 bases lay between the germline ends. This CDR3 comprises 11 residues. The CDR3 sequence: CASGIWDEQFF. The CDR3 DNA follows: TGTGCTAGTGGTATCTGGGATGAGCAGTTCTTC.

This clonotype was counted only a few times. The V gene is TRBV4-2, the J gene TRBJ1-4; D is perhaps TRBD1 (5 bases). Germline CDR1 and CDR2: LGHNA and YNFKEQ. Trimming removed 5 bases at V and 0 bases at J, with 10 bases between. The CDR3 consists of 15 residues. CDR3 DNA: TGTGCCAGCAGCACCCGGGGCGCAACTAATGAAAAACTGTTTTTT. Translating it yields CASSTRGATNEKLFF.

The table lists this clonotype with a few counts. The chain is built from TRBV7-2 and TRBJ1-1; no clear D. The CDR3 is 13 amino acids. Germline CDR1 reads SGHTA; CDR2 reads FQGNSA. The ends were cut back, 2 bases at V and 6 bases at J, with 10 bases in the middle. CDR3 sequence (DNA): TGTGCCAGCAGCTTAAAGGTTAGTCCTGAAGCTTTCTTT. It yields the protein CASSLKVSPEAFF.

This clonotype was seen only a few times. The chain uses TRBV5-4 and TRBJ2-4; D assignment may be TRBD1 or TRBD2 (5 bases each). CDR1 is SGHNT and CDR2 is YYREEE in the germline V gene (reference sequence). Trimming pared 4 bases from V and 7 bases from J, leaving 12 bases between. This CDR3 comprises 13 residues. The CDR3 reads CASSGTDENIQYF. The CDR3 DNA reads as TGTGCCAGCAGCGGGACCGACGAGAACATTCAGTACTTC. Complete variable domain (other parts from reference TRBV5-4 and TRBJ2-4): ETGVTQSPTHLIKTRGQQVTLRCSSQSGHNTVSWYQQALGQGPQFIFQYYREEENGRGNFPPRFSGLQFPNYSSELNVNALELDDSALYLCASSGTDENIQYFGAGTRLSVL.

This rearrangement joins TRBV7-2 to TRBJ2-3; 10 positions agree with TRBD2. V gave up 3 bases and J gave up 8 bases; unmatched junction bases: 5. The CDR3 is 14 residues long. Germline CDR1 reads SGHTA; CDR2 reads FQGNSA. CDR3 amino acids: CASSFLAGETTQYF. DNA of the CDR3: TGTGCCAGCAGCTTTCTAGCGGGAGAGACTACGCAGTATTTT.

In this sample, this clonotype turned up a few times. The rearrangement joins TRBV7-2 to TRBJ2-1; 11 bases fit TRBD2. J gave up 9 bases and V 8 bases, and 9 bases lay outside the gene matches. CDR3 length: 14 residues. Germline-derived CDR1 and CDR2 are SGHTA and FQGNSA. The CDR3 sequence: CASALRGLAVEQFF. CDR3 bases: TGTGCCAGCGCCCTCAGGGGACTAGCGGTTGAGCAGTTCTTC.